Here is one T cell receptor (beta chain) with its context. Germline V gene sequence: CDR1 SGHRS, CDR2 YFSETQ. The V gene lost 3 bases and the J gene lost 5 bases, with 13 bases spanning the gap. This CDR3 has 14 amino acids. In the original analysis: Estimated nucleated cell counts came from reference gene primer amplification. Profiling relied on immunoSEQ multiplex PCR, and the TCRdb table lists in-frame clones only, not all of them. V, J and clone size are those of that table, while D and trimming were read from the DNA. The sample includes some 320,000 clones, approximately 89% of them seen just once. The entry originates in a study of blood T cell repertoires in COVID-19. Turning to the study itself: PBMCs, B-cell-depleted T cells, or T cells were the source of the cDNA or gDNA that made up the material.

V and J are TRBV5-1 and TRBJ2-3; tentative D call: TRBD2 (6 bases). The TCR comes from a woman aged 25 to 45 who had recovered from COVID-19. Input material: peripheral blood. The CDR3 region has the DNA TGCGCCAGCAGCTCCGGGACTCCGTTAGATACGCAGTATTTT. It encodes CASSSGTPLDTQYF.